A few counts support the clone carrying this T cell receptor (beta chain). Patients were excluded for uncontrolled infection, other autoimmune disease, pregnancy or lactation. Clinical symptoms, serum thyroxine, TRAb, thyroid ultrasound and orbital computed tomography informed diagnoses. Researchers took RNA transcripts and amplified the TCR beta CDR3 regions from them. First-round RT-PCR targeting the TCR CDR3 was performed with the HTBI primer set. TCRdb used MiXCR to reprocess the multiplex PCR reads, holding one entry per CDR3 protein. The profile shows about 640,000 distinct CDR3 sequences, less than 25% of them singletons. Trimming removed 3 bases at V and 6 bases at J, with 14 bases between. CDR1 GTSNPN and CDR2 SVGIG come from the germline V gene (reference sequence). CDR3 length equals 13 residues. These data come from a study of T cells in Graves' hyperthyroidism and ophthalmopathy.

The chain recombines TRBV30 with TRBJ1-2, with D unclear. The clonotype originates from a man between 25 and 39 years old with Graves' ophthalmopathy. Sequencing used blood. The CDR3 reads CAWSPSVADGYTF. The DNA for the CDR3 is TGTGCCTGGAGCCCAAGTGTGGCTGATGGCTACACCTTC.